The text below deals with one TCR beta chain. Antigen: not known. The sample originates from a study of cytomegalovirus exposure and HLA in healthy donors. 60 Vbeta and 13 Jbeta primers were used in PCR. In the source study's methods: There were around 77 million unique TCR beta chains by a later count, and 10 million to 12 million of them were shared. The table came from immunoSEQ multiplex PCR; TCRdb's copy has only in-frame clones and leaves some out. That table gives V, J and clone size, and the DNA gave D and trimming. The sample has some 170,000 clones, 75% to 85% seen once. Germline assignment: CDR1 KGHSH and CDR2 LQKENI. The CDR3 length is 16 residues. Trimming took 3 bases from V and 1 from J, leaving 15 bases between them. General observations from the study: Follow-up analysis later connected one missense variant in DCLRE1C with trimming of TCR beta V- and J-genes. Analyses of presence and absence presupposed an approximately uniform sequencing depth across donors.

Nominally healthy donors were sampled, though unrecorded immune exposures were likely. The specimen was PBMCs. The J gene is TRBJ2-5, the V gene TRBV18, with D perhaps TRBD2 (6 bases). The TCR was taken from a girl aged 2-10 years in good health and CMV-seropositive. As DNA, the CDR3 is TGTGCCAGCTCACCGCGGGTGACTAGACGCCAAGAGACCCAGTACTTC. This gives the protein CASSPRVTRRQETQYF.